Sequencing of this TCR beta chain was carried out in a study of T cells in Graves' hyperthyroidism and ophthalmopathy. Authors of the study amplified TCR beta CDR3 regions from RNA transcripts. HTBI primers were used for first-round RT-PCR of the TCR CDR3. A single record per CDR3 protein comes from TCRdb applying MiXCR to the multiplex PCR reads. The sample yields more than 300,000 distinct CDR3 sequences, less than 15% seen once. V shed 4 bases and J 5 bases; nucleotides not matched to a gene: 3. CDR1 SGHDT and CDR2 YYEEEE come from the germline V gene. The CDR3 has 13 residues. Disease duration under 2 months; hyperthyroidism patients were aged 18 to 65.

The sample comprised blood. The chain recombines TRBV5-6 with TRBJ2-4; TRBD1 matches 7 bases. This sequence was found in a young woman with Graves' hyperthyroidism. This CDR3 is CASSPGQENIQYF. CDR3 coding DNA: TGTGCCAGCAGCCCCGGACAGGAAAACATTCAGTACTTC.